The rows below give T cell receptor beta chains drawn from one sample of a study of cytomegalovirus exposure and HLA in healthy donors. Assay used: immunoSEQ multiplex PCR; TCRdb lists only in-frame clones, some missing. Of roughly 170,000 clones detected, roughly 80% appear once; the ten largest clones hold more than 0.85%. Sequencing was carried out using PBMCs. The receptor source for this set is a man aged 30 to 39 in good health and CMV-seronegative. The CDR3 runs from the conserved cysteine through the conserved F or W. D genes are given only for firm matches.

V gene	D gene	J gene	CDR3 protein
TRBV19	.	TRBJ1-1	CATIDLTMNTEAFF
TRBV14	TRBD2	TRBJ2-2	CASSQLAGATGTGELFF
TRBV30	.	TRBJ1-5	CAWSVSGVGNQPQHF
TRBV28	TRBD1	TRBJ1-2	CASSSTGVGYTF
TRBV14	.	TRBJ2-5	CASSQERGLLWETQYF
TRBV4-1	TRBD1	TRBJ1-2	CASSQEGQGGYGYTF
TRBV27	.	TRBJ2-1	CASSPSREIYNEQFF
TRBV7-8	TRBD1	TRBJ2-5	CASSPQAGTGGAETQYF
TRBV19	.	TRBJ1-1	CASSIRDSSNTEAFF
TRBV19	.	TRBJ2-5	CASSIDASGGIVKTQYF
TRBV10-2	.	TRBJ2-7	CASSHGSYEQYF
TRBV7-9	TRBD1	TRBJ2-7	CASSSGQGNGPARYEQYF